A selection of T cell receptor beta chains follows, all from one sample in a study of shared clonotypes between healthy human individuals. Only in-frame clones appear in the TCRdb table, and some are missing; sequencing was by immunoSEQ multiplex PCR. The table records roughly 2,000,000 clones, 80% to 95% of them present only once. The sample consisted of naive CD8+ T cells from PBMCs. These receptors all stem from a man aged 18 to 29 in good health. Some clones in this sample may be carry-over from other donors' samples. CDR3s include the opening cysteine and the closing phenylalanine or tryptophan. A D gene is named only where the DNA matches it firmly.

j_call	v_call	d_call	cdr3_nt	cdr3_aa
TRBJ2-3	TRBV4-1	TRBD2	TGCGCCAGCAGCCCACGCCCGTCCGGGAGGGGAACAGATACGCAGTATTTT	CASSPRPSGRGTDTQYF
TRBJ1-1	TRBV5-6	.	TGTGCCAGCAGCTTGGATTGGATGAACACTGAAGCTTTCTTT	CASSLDWMNTEAFF
TRBJ2-3	TRBV11-3	.	TGTGCCAGCAGAGCCTCCCAAGTGAGCTCAGATACGCAGTATTTT	CASRASQVSSDTQYF
TRBJ2-2	TRBV9	.	TGTGCCAGCAGCGTAGCCCTCGACGGGATACCCACCGGGGAGCTGTTTTTT	CASSVALDGIPTGELFF
TRBJ2-2	TRBV13	.	TGTGCCAGCAGGGGGGGACCGGCGATGTGGGCGAACACCGGGGAGCTGTTTTTT	CASRGGPAMWANTGELFF
TRBJ2-7	TRBV27	TRBD2	TGTGCCAGCAGGACCAGTACTAGCGGGAGTTACTACGAGCAGTACTTC	CASRTSTSGSYYEQYF
TRBJ1-2	TRBV19	.	TGTGCCAGTAGTATGGACAGAGAAACTTATGGCTACACCTTC	CASSMDRETYGYTF
TRBJ1-1	TRBV28	.	TGTGCCAGCAGTTTAGCCGGGGCGAACACTGAAGCTTTCTTT	CASSLAGANTEAFF
TRBJ2-4	TRBV28	.	TGTGCCAGCAGTCCTTTACATCGGGGACTAGCCAAAAACATTCAGTACTTC	CASSPLHRGLAKNIQYF
TRBJ1-2	TRBV5-1	.	TGCGCCAGCAGCTCCCCCGAGGGAGGCTACACCTTC	CASSSPEGGYTF